The next 9 T cell receptor beta chains were all read from a single sample in a study of cytomegalovirus exposure and HLA in healthy donors. Primers for the PCR totalled 60 Vbeta and 13 Jbeta. Sequencing was performed with immunoSEQ multiplex PCR; in TCRdb, only in-frame clones are kept and a portion is missing. Of 100,000 to 150,000 clones listed, roughly four fifths are singletons. The sequencing input was PBMCs. These TCRs come from a boy younger than 18 in good health and CMV-seronegative.

The chain has TRBV19 and TRBJ1-5; TRBD1 matches 8 bases. The length of the CDR3 is 17 residues. Germline CDR1 is LNHDA and CDR2 is SQIVND (reference sequence). V shed 1 base, J shed 0 bases, and the junction held 5 bases outside the gene matches. CDR3 region: CASSIGFRGRSNQPQHF. CDR3 nucleotide sequence: TGTGCCAGTAGTATAGGATTCAGGGGGCGTAGCAATCAGCCCCAGCATTTT.

This chain uses TRBV7-6 with TRBJ2-7; 9 bases fit TRBD1. CDR1 is SGHVS, CDR2 FNYEAQ, per germline. There are 13 residues in the CDR3. Trimming took 3 bases from V and 6 from J; bases not matched to a gene: 3. The DNA for the CDR3 is TGTGCCAGCAGCTTGACAGGGGGAAGCGAGCAGTACTTC. Its translation: CASSLTGGSEQYF.

The chain is built from TRBV19 and TRBJ2-1; 13 bases fit TRBD2. Germline values: CDR1 LNHDA, CDR2 SQIVND (reference sequence). The CDR3 contains 16 residues. V was pared by 3 bases and J by 6 bases, with 5 bases of the junction left unmatched. The chain's CDR3 is CASSIPGLAGVNEQFF. As DNA, the CDR3 is TGTGCCAGTAGTATCCCCGGACTAGCGGGAGTCAATGAGCAGTTCTTC.

The chain recombines TRBV6-6 with TRBJ2-1; 11 bases fit TRBD1. The CDR3 loop spans 15 amino acids. From germline, CDR1 is MNHNY and CDR2 SVGAGI (reference sequence). The trim removed 4 bases at V and 9 bases at J, leaving 8 bases unmatched. The CDR3 loop is CASSSGTGGPLEQFF. In DNA, the CDR3 is TGTGCCAGCAGTTCGGGGACAGGGGGACCGCTTGAGCAGTTCTTC.

The chain has TRBV19 and TRBJ2-5; the match to TRBD1 covers 12 bases. Germline CDR1 reads LNHDA; CDR2 reads SQIVND (reference sequence). The CDR3 has 16 amino acids. The V gene end was trimmed by 3 bases and the J gene end by 2 bases; junction bases not matched to a gene: 4. CDR3 coding DNA: TGTGCCAGTAGTATCCTGGGACAGGGGGCTCAAGAGACCCAGTACTTC. Protein sequence: CASSILGQGAQETQYF.

The chain couples TRBV10-1 to TRBJ2-7, with TRBD2 identical over 12 bases. The junction had 15 bases not matched to a gene; V was cut back by 9 bases and J by 3 bases. The CDR3 loop spans 17 amino acids. Germline values: CDR1 WNHNN, CDR2 SYGVQD (reference sequence). CDR3 DNA: TGCGCCAGGAGACAGGGTTGGACTAGCGGGAACTGCTACGAGCAGTACTTC. Amino acids: CARRQGWTSGNCYEQYF.

The rearrangement joins TRBV4-3 to TRBJ2-3; the D gene is possibly TRBD1 (6 bases). Deletions cut 4 bases from V and 5 bases from J, with 16 bases between. CDR1 is LGHNA and CDR2 is YSLEER in the germline V gene. The CDR3 loop spans 15 amino acids. DNA for the CDR3: TGCGCCAGCAGCCTGGAAGACAGGTCTGGAGATACGCAGTATTTT. This encodes CASSLEDRSGDTQYF.

V gene TRBV7-9 combines with J gene TRBJ1-1; D gene uncertain. CDR3 size: 15 residues. V lost 4 bases and J 0 bases, leaving 12 bases between the germline ends. Germline CDR1 reads SEHNR; CDR2 reads FQNEAQ (reference sequence). The CDR3 reads CASSSQTELNTEAFF. The CDR3 DNA is TGTGCCAGCAGCTCCCAAACCGAGCTGAACACTGAAGCTTTCTTT.

This clone has only a few counts. The CDR3 DNA is TGTGCTCGGACTAGCGGATACAATGAGCAGTTCTTC. The encoded protein is CARTSGYNEQFF. This chain links TRBV30 with TRBJ2-1; 10 nucleotides match TRBD2. Germline V lookup: CDR1 GTSNPN, CDR2 SVGIG (reference sequence). CDR3 length: 12 amino acids.